These 15 T cell receptor beta chains came from one sample sequenced in a study of blood T cells in healthy people across ages. Together with a sample-barcoded 5' primer, a J-beta primer mix was included in a second PCR lasting 7 to 11 cycles. One entry per CDR3 protein results from TCRdb running MiXCR on the 5' RACE reads. Counted here are approximately 810,000 distinct CDR3 sequences, 30% to 45% occurring once; the ten biggest clones make up over 10%. Specimen: blood. The receptors derive from a man younger than 30 in good health.

There are many counts of this clonotype. The rearrangement joins TRBV20-1 to TRBJ2-3, with 11 positions matching TRBD2. This CDR3 contains 13 residues. With V trimmed by 6 bases and J by 7 bases, 6 bases remained unmatched. From germline, CDR1 is DFQATT and CDR2 SNEGSKA (reference sequence). The CDR3 DNA reads as TGCAGTGCGCATAGCGGGGGGGGAAATACGCAGTATTTT. Translating it yields CSAHSGGGNTQYF.

As to this clonotype: The germline gene is not matched at one end of the junction; a read error may be the cause. J is TRBJ1-2 and V is TRBV20-1; D is possibly TRBD1 (6 bases). The CDR3 loop spans 13 amino acids. Germline loops: CDR1 DFQATT, CDR2 SNEGSKA (reference sequence). The CDR3 bases are TGCAGTGCCGCGAACCGGGACAACTGTGGCTACACCTTC. Residues: CSAANRDNCGYTF.

The chain combines TRBV7-9 with TRBJ1-1; the D is unclear. Trimming stripped 3 bases from V and 0 bases from J, with 11 bases between. From germline, CDR1 is SEHNR and CDR2 FQNEAQ (reference sequence). This CDR3 is 15 amino acids long. The CDR3 bases are TGTGCCAGCAGCTTTCTGGGCCACATGAACACTGAAGCTTTCTTT. Translation: CASSFLGHMNTEAFF.

This clonotype was observed many times. The J gene is TRBJ2-1, the V gene TRBV7-6; the D is unclear. The germline gives CDR1 SGHVS, CDR2 FNYEAQ. Trimming removed 5 bases from V and 4 bases from J, with 3 bases in between. The CDR3 extends over 11 amino acids. This CDR3 is CASSKYNEQFF. The CDR3 DNA follows: TGTGCCAGCAGCAAATACAATGAGCAGTTCTTC. Variable domain in full (rest from reference TRBV7-6 and TRBJ2-1): GAGVSQSPRYKVTKRGQDVALRCDPISGHVSLYWYRQALGQGPEFLTYFNYEAQQDKSGLPNDRFSAERPEGSISTLTIQRTEQRDSAMYRCASSKYNEQFFGPGTRLTVL.

The chain joins TRBV12-3 or TRBV12-4 to TRBJ2-1, with 8 nucleotides matching TRBD1. The CDR3 spans 17 residues. V lost 5 bases, J lost 10 bases, and 19 bases stayed unmatched. The CDR3 spells CASSPPTGGRFTGEQFF. Written as DNA, the CDR3 is TGTGCCAGCAGTCCACCTACAGGGGGGCGCTTTACGGGAGAGCAGTTCTTC.

This clonotype was recorded a few times. V gene TRBV14 combines with J gene TRBJ2-1; 8 bases match TRBD1. Germline CDR1 SGHDN, CDR2 FVKESK. J lost 8 bases, V lost 4 bases, and 4 bases had no gene match. The CDR3 covers 13 residues. In DNA, the CDR3 is TGTGCCAGCAGCCGCATGACAGGGGATGAGCAGTTCTTC. Protein: CASSRMTGDEQFF.

This clonotype was observed many times. The chain carries TRBV7-2 and TRBJ2-1; D might be TRBD2 (6 bases). The CDR3 has 15 amino acids. V dropped 4 bases and J dropped 6 bases, with 16 bases sitting between them. The germline gives CDR1 SGHTA, CDR2 FQGNSA. DNA for the CDR3: TGTGCCAGCAGCTCCATGAGGGACTTTTTCAATGAGCAGTTCTTC. Its protein product is CASSSMRDFFNEQFF.

The rearrangement joins TRBV27 to TRBJ2-3; the D is unclear. The CDR3 loop spans 21 amino acids. CDR1 and CDR2 from the germline V gene are MNHEY and SMNVEV (reference sequence). Trimming took off 5 bases at V and 0 bases at J, with 30 bases between the two ends. This chain's CDR3 is CASSLRLLEGRQSSSTDTQYF. Here the CDR3 DNA reads TGTGCCAGCAGTCTGAGGTTATTGGAAGGCCGCCAGTCCTCTAGCACAGATACGCAGTATTTT.

The chain links TRBV4-3 to TRBJ1-1; D gene ambiguous. Germline CDR1 reads LGHNA; CDR2 reads YSLEER. The V gene lost 1 base and the J gene lost 4 bases, with 10 bases spanning the gap. The CDR3 is 14 amino acids. The DNA of the CDR3 is TGCGCCAGCAGCCAAGTAAGCGGGATCACTGAAGCTTTCTTT. Amino acids: CASSQVSGITEAFF.

The chain joins TRBV5-1 to TRBJ1-2; D possibly corresponds to TRBD1 (6 bases). Germline V lookup: CDR1 SGHRS, CDR2 YFSETQ. This CDR3 is built from 14 residues. Trimming removed 4 bases from V and 2 bases from J, with 12 bases in between. Here the CDR3 DNA reads TGCGCCAGCAGCACTGGGGGCAGGAACTATGGCTACACCTTC. Protein sequence: CASSTGGRNYGYTF.

This clonotype was seen at least ten times. This rearrangement joins TRBV3-1 to TRBJ1-2; D ambiguous. CDR1 and CDR2 from the germline V gene are LGHDT and YNNKEL (reference sequence). Trimming removed 3 bases at V and 5 bases at J, with 13 bases between. CDR3 length: 14 residues. The CDR3 reads CASSQRGSAYGYTF. For the CDR3, the DNA is TGTGCCAGCAGCCAGCGGGGTTCGGCGTATGGCTACACCTTC. Filled out from reference TRBV3-1 and TRBJ1-2, the complete variable domain reads DTAVSQTPKYLVTQMGNDKSIKCEQNLGHDTMYWYKQDSKKFLKIMFSYNNKELIINETVPNRFSPKSPDKAHLNLHINSLELGDSAVYFCASSQRGSAYGYTFGSGTRLTVV.

V usage is TRBV6-2 or TRBV6-3 and J usage is TRBJ2-1, with 8 bases identical to TRBD2. Germline V CDR1 and CDR2: MNHEY, SVGEGT. Unmatched junction bases numbered 3, after V lost 7 bases and J lost 1 base. The CDR3 totals 14 residues. CDR3 nucleotide sequence: TGTGCCAGCAAAGTAGCGGGGTCCTACAATGAGCAGTTCTTC. Encoded protein: CASKVAGSYNEQFF.

There are many counts of this clonotype. V gene TRBV10-3 combines with J gene TRBJ1-2, with 7 positions matching TRBD1. V trimming: 3 bases; J trimming: 7 bases; junction bases outside the gene matches: 14. CDR1 and CDR2 (germline): ENHRY, SYGVKD. The CDR3 contains 16 residues. The CDR3 nucleotides read TGTGCCATCAGTGATAGTACAGGGGCTCTGATTGGTGGCTACACCTTC. This gives the protein CAISDSTGALIGGYTF.

This clonotype was seen a few times. The chain carries TRBV5-1 and TRBJ1-2; D remains ambiguous. Germline assignment: CDR1 SGHRS and CDR2 YFSETQ. V lost 4 bases to trimming and J lost 8 bases, with 18 bases between them. This CDR3 is 14 amino acids long. In DNA form, the CDR3 reads TGCGCCAGCAGCGTGGAACAAAATTTTCGGGGCTACACCTTC. Protein: CASSVEQNFRGYTF.

The chain links TRBV18 to TRBJ2-5, with D tentatively TRBD1 or TRBD2 (5 bases each). The germline V gene encodes CDR1 KGHSH and CDR2 LQKENI. V was trimmed by 4 bases and J by 11 bases, leaving 17 bases between them. The CDR3 loop spans 13 amino acids. The CDR3: CASSRDLYNEQYF. The CDR3 DNA reads as TGTGCCAGCTCACGGGACCTCTACAATGAGCAGTACTTC.